Included here is one TCR beta chain sequence, with context. V was trimmed by 1 base and J by 3 bases, leaving 4 bases between them. The length of the CDR3 is 12 residues. Germline lookup yields CDR1 SGHNT and CDR2 YYREEE (reference sequence). This sample is drawn from a study of blood T cell repertoires in COVID-19. Looking at the study overall: COVID-19 samples from acute and convalescent phases originated in the United States, Italy and Spain. Nucleic acid was either cDNA or gDNA, and it came from T cells, B-cell-depleted T cells, or PBMCs.

In the authors' workflow: Amplification with reference gene primers provided the estimates of nucleated cell counts. Profiled with immunoSEQ multiplex PCR; TCRdb holds only in-frame clones, not every one. That table gives V, J and clone size, and the DNA gave D and trimming. The repertoire holds 200,000 or so clones, with 80% to 90% as singletons. The sequenced sample consisted of peripheral blood. This TCR was sampled from a human donor with active or convalescent COVID-19. The donor label of this sample is uncertain. This rearrangement joins TRBV5-4 to TRBJ1-1; D gene uncertain. The CDR3 spells CASSLRDTEAFF. The CDR3 coding sequence is TGTGCCAGCAGCTTGCGGGACACTGAAGCTTTCTTT.